This entry features one TCR beta chain sequence. Germline V gene sequence: CDR1 SGHDN, CDR2 FVKESK. V was clipped by 5 bases and J by 1 base; unmatched bases: 0. The CDR3 contains 14 residues. This entry belongs to a study of technical replicates of blood from a few donors. This table comes from immunoSEQ multiplex PCR, and its TCRdb copy is limited to in-frame clones, with some not included. This sample yields more than 90,000 clones, of which nearly 97% are seen a single time; 0.2% to 0.25% belongs to the top ten. This TCR came from a human donor in good health. What was sequenced was T cells isolated from PBMCs. The V call is TRBV14, the J call TRBJ2-7; 12 bases match TRBD2. CDR3 coding DNA: TGTGCCAGCAGCGGACTAGCGGGGTCCTACGAGCAGTACTTC. It translates to CASSGLAGSYEQYF.